This T cell receptor beta chain was captured by sequencing in a study of T cell responses to AZD1222 COVID-19 vaccine. The V gene lost 4 bases and the J gene lost 2 bases, with 13 bases spanning the gap. From germline, CDR1 is SGHRS and CDR2 YFSETQ. This CDR3 spans 14 amino acids. The protocol was immunoSEQ multiplex PCR, while the TCRdb copy is restricted to in-frame clones and leaves out a portion. The table has about 140,000 clones, 84% seen once. This receptor was identified in an adult in good health. This rearrangement joins TRBV5-1 to TRBJ2-7, with D uncertain. Material: peripheral blood, obtained on day 0 of AZD1222 vaccination. CDR3 protein: CASSPGQVTYEQYF. CDR3 sequence (DNA): TGCGCCAGCAGCCCGGGCCAGGTTACCTACGAGCAGTACTTC.